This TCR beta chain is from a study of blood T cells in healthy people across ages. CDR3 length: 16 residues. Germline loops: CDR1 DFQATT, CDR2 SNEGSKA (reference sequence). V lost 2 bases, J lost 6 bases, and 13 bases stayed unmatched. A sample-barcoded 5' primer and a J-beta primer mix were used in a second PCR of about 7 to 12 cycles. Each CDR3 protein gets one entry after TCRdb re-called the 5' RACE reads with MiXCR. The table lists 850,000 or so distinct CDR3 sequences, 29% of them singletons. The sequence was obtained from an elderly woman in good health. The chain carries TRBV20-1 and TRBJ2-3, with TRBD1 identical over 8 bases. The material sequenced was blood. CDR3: CSARQGAPAEGDTQYF. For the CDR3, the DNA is TGCAGTGCTAGACAGGGGGCGCCCGCGGAAGGCGATACGCAGTATTTT.